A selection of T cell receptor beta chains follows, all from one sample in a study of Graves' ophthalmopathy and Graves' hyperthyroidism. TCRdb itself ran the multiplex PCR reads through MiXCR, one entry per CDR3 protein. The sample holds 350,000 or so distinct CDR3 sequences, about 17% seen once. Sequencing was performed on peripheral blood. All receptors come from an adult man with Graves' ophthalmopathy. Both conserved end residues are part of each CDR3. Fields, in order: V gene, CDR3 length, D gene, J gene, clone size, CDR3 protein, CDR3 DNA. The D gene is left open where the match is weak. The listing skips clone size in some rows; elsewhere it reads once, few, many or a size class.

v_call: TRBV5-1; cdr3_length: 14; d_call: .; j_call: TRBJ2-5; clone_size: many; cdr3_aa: CASSIGHIEETQYF; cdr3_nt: TGCGCCAGCAGCATTGGACATATCGAAGAGACCCAGTACTTC
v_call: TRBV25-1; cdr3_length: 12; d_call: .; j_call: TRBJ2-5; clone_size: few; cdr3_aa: CASGEQTISQYF; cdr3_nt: TGTGCCAGCGGGGAACAGACTATTAGCCAGTACTTC
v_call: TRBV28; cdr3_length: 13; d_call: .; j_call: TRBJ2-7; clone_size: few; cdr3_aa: CASSFSGKREQYF; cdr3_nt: TGTGCCAGCAGTTTCTCCGGGAAGCGCGAGCAGTACTTC
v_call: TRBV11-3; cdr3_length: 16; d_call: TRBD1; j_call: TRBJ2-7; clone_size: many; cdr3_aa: CASSFRRQGFSYEQYF; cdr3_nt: TGTGCCAGCAGCTTCCGGCGACAGGGATTCTCCTACGAGCAGTACTTC
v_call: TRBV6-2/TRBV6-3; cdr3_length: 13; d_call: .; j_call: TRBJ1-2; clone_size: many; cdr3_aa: CASSYLQSRGYTF; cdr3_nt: TGTGCCAGCAGTTACCTACAGTCTCGGGGCTACACCTTC
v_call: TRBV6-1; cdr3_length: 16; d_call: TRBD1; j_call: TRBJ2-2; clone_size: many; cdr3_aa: CASSQVGTGRTGELFF; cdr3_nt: TGTGCCAGCAGTCAAGTCGGGACAGGGCGTACCGGGGAGCTGTTTTTT
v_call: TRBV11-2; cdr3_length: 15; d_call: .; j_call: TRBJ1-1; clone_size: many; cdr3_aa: CASSLLDPLNTEAFF; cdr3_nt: TGTGCCAGCAGCTTATTGGACCCCCTGAACACTGAAGCTTTCTTT
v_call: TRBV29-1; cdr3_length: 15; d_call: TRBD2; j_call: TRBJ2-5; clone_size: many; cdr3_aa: CSVEDPREERETQYF; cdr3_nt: TGCAGCGTTGAAGATCCCCGGGAGGAGAGAGAGACCCAGTACTTC
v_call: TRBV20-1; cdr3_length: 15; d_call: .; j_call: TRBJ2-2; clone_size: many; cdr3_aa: CSARSGFVITGELFF; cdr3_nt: TGCAGTGCTAGGTCGGGTTTCGTGATCACCGGGGAGCTGTTTTTT
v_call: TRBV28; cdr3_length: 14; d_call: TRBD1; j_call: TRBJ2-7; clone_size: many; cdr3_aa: CASSPPPRGREQYF; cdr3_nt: TGTGCCAGCAGTCCACCTCCCAGGGGGCGCGAGCAGTACTTC
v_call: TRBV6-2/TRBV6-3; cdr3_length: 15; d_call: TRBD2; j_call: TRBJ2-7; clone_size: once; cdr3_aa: CASSYSSAGGREQYF; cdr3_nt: TGTGCCAGCAGTTACTCGAGTGCGGGAGGTCGGGAGCAGTACTTC
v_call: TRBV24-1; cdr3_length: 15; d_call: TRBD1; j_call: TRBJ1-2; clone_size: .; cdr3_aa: CATSDPGTAIYGYTF; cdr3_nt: TGTGCCACCAGTGACCCCGGGACAGCAATCTATGGCTACACCTTC
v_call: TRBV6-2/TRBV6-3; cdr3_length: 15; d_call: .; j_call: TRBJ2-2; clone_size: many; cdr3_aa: CASSYSTGNTGELFF; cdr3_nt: TGTGCCAGCAGTTACTCGACAGGGAACACCGGGGAGCTGTTTTTT
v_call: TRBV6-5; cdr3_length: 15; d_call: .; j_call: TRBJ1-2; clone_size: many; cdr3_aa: CASSYHVSEPYGYTF; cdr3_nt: TGTGCCAGCAGTTATCACGTCAGCGAACCCTATGGCTACACCTTC
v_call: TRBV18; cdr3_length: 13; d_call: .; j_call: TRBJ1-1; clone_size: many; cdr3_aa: CASSPETFTEAFF; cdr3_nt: TGTGCCAGCTCACCAGAGACGTTCACTGAAGCTTTCTTT
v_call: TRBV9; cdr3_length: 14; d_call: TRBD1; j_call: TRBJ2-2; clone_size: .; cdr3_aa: CASSMGQGAGELFF; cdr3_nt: TGTGCCAGCAGCATGGGACAGGGGGCCGGGGAGCTGTTTTTT
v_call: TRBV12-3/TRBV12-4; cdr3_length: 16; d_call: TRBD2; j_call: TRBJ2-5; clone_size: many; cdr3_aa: CASSLSTSGGEETQYF; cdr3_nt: TGTGCCAGCAGTTTATCGACTAGCGGGGGGGAAGAGACCCAGTACTTC
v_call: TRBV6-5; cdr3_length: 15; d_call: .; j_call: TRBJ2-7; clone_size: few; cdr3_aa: CASSSSGIPVYEQYF; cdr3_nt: TGTGCCAGCAGTTCCTCCGGGATCCCTGTCTACGAGCAGTACTTC
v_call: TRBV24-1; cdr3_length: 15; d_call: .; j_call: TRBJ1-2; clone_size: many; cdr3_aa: CATSDPGEANYGYTF; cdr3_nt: TGTGCCACCAGTGATCCCGGGGAAGCTAACTATGGCTACACCTTC
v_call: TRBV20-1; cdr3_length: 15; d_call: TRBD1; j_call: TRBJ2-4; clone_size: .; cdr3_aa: CSARPPGGNRNIQYF; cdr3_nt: TGCAGTGCTAGACCACCAGGGGGAAACCGGAACATTCAGTACTTC
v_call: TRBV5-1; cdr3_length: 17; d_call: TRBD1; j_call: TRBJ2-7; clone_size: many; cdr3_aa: CASSLVPTRDRDHEQYF; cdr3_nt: TGCGCCAGCAGCTTAGTCCCAACGCGGGACAGGGACCACGAGCAGTACTTC